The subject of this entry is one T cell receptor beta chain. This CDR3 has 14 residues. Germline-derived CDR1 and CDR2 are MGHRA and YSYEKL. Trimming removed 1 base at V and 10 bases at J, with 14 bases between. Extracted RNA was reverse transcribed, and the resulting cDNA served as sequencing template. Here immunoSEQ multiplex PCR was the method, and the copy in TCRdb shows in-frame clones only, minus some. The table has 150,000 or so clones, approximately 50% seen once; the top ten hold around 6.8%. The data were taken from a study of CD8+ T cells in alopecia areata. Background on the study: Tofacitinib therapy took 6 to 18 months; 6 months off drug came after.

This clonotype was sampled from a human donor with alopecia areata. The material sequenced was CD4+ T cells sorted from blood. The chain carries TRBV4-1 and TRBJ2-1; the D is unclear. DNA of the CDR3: TGCGCCAGCAGCCAAGGGGAAAGTCTGATCGAGCAGTTCTTC. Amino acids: CASSQGESLIEQFF.